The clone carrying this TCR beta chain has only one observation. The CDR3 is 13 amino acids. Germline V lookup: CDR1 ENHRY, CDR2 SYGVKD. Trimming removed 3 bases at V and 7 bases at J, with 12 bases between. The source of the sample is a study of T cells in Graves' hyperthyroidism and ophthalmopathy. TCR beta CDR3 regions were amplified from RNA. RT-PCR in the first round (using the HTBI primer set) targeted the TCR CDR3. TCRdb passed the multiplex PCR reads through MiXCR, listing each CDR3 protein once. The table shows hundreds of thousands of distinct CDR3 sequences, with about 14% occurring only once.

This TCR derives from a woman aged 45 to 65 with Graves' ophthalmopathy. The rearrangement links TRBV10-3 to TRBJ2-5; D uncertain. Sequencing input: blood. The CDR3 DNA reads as TGTGCCATCAGTGATTCTCTAAGTCGGACCCAGTACTTC. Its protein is CAISDSLSRTQYF.